Described below is a single TCR beta chain sequence and its context. Methods used by the authors: From reference gene primer amplification, estimates of nucleated cell counts were derived. The repertoire was sequenced with immunoSEQ multiplex PCR; TCRdb's copy has only in-frame clones and lacks some. The V and J calls and clone size come from that table; D and trimming were worked out from the DNA. Of 30,000 to 35,000 clones in the sample, approximately 78% are singletons; the top ten hold 6% to 8%. The source of the sample is a study of blood T cell repertoires in COVID-19. Across the whole study: Nucleic acid was either cDNA or gDNA, and it came from T cells, B-cell-depleted T cells, or PBMCs.

Germline CDR1 is SGHTA and CDR2 is FQGTGA. The CDR3 has 17 amino acids. V was clipped by 5 bases and J by 1 base; unmatched bases: 10. The origin of this receptor is a woman between 55 and 75 years old with acute or convalescent COVID-19. The sample consisted of peripheral blood. The rearrangement links TRBV7-3 to TRBJ2-1, with 8 bases lining up with TRBD2. The CDR3 sequence is CASSIRGGPGSYNEQFF. The DNA of the CDR3 is TGTGCCAGCAGCATCCGCGGGGGGCCAGGGTCCTACAATGAGCAGTTCTTC.